The 18 T cell receptor beta chains in this list originate from one sample, sequenced in a study of siplizumab effects on memory and regulatory T cells. Sequencing was performed with immunoSEQ multiplex PCR; in TCRdb, only in-frame clones are kept and a portion is missing. Of about 100,000 clones listed, around 92% are singletons. The source material was CD4+ T cells sorted from blood. The receptors originated from a human donor in good health. Some clones in this sample may be carry-over from other donors' samples.

This rearrangement joins TRBV6-1 to TRBJ1-5; 8 bases agree with TRBD1. The CDR3 spans 15 residues. Germline trimming cut 5 bases from V and 9 bases from J; bases unmatched to any gene: 12. CDR1 is MNHNS, CDR2 SASEGT, per germline. CDR3 coding DNA: TGTGCCAGCAGTCCCCGTCAGGGGGCCGGGGGGCCCCAGCATTTT. It yields the protein CASSPRQGAGGPQHF.

This clone was observed once. The chain carries TRBV18 and TRBJ2-7; the D is unclear. The germline V and J ends were trimmed by 3 bases and 0 bases, with 12 bases remaining between them. The CDR3 runs to 15 residues. Germline CDR1 KGHSH, CDR2 LQKENI. CDR3 in amino acids: CASSPSEIRSYEQYF. CDR3 DNA: TGTGCCAGCTCACCTTCAGAAATACGCTCCTACGAGCAGTACTTC.

The rearrangement links TRBV28 to TRBJ2-7; D might be TRBD1 or TRBD2, each matching 5 bases. V lost 5 bases to trimming and J lost 0 bases, with 8 bases between them. In germline, CDR1 is MDHEN, CDR2 SYDVKM. The length of the CDR3 is 13 residues. CDR3 residues: CASSGTASYEQYF. CDR3 nucleotide sequence: TGTGCCAGCAGTGGGACGGCCTCCTACGAGCAGTACTTC.

V is TRBV18 and J is TRBJ2-1, with TRBD2 as a possible D gene (6 bases). Germline V gives CDR1 KGHSH, CDR2 LQKENI. Between the trimmed V and J ends, which lost 6 bases and 4 bases, there was a span of 10 bases. The CDR3 loop spans 13 amino acids. The CDR3 loop reads CASSEGQYNEQFF. The DNA for the CDR3 is TGTGCCAGCTCGGAGGGGCAGTACAATGAGCAGTTCTTC.

CDR3: CSVPAGGGPYEQYF. For the CDR3, the DNA is TGCAGCGTACCAGCGGGAGGGGGCCCCTACGAGCAGTACTTC. The V gene is TRBV29-1, the J gene TRBJ2-7; 10 bases are a match to TRBD2. From germline, CDR1 is SQVTM and CDR2 ANQGSEA. The CDR3 contains 14 residues. V gave up 6 bases and J gave up 2 bases; unmatched junction bases: 7.

The chain joins TRBV28 to TRBJ1-1; D may be TRBD1 (5 bases). Germline V gives CDR1 MDHEN, CDR2 SYDVKM. Trimming shortened V by 3 bases and J by 1 base, and 12 bases separated the two germline ends. There are 15 residues in the CDR3. In nucleotides, the CDR3 is TGTGCCAGCAGTTTGTCCGGGACGGGGAACACTGAAGCTTTCTTT. The encoded protein is CASSLSGTGNTEAFF.

This chain uses TRBV7-3 with TRBJ2-3; possible D gene TRBD2, 5 bases. There are 12 residues in the CDR3. CDR1 and CDR2 (germline): SGHTA, FQGTGA. Trimming cost V 5 bases and J 6 bases, with 9 bases left between them. The chain's CDR3 is CASSKTRDTQYF. CDR3 coding DNA: TGTGCCAGCAGCAAAACTAGGGATACGCAGTATTTT.

The chain uses TRBV9 and TRBJ2-3, with unresolved D. V lost 4 bases and J 2 bases, leaving 14 bases between the germline ends. There are 15 residues in the CDR3. CDR1 and CDR2 (germline): SGDLS, YYNGEE. As DNA, the CDR3 is TGTGCCAGCAGCCCCCGTGGAGCCCTCACAGATACGCAGTATTTT. It translates to CASSPRGALTDTQYF.

The CDR3 nucleotides are TGCGCCAGCAGCTTCCAGGGGGCGTCTAACACCGGGGAGCTGTTTTTT. It encodes CASSFQGASNTGELFF. The gene calls are TRBV5-1 and TRBJ2-2; TRBD1 agrees at 8 bases. From germline, CDR1 is SGHRS and CDR2 YFSETQ. This CDR3 comprises 16 residues. The trim removed 2 bases at V and 2 bases at J, leaving 5 bases unmatched. Full variable domain (missing parts from reference TRBV5-1 and TRBJ2-2): KAGVTQTPRYLIKTRGQQVTLSCSPISGHRSVSWYQQTPGQGLQFLFEYFSETQRNKGNFPGRFSGRQFSNSRSEMNVSTLELGDSALYLCASSFQGASNTGELFFGEGSRLTVL.

The chain uses TRBV5-5 and TRBJ1-4; D possibly corresponds to TRBD1 (5 bases). Trimming pared 4 bases from V and 3 bases from J, leaving 13 bases between. The CDR3 has 15 residues. In germline, CDR1 is SGHKS, CDR2 YYEKEE (reference sequence). The CDR3 DNA is TGTGCCAGCAGCGGCAGGGTTATGGCTAATGAAAAACTGTTTTTT. It specifies CASSGRVMANEKLFF.

The chain recombines TRBV11-2 with TRBJ2-7; TRBD1 matches 8 bases. CDR3 size: 15 residues. From germline, CDR1 is SGHAT and CDR2 FQNNGV. The trim removed 1 base at V and 7 bases at J, leaving 9 bases unmatched. The CDR3 sequence: CASSLAGRGLLEQYF. The CDR3 DNA reads TGTGCCAGCAGCTTAGCAGGCAGGGGGCTCCTTGAGCAGTACTTC.

The rearrangement links TRBV7-2 to TRBJ1-5; no firm D call. The CDR3 consists of 15 residues. CDR1 is SGHTA, CDR2 FQGNSA, per germline. Trimming took off 3 bases at V and 0 bases at J, with 9 bases between the two ends. The CDR3 DNA sequence: TGTGCCAGCAGCTTTGTGGGTTATAGCAATCAGCCCCAGCATTTT. Residues: CASSFVGYSNQPQHF.

This clone was seen just once. The chain employs TRBV6-9 and TRBJ1-2, with D unclear. The CDR3 is 10 residues long. V shed 9 bases and J shed 6 bases, with 8 bases lying between them. Germline CDR1 and CDR2: MNHGY and SVAAGI. DNA of the CDR3: TGTGCCAGTCAACTCAATGGCTACACCTTC. Residues: CASQLNGYTF.

The chain carries TRBV2 and TRBJ2-3; TRBD2 matches at 16 bases. The CDR3 runs to 17 residues. In germline, CDR1 is SNHLY, CDR2 FYNNEI. V was pared by 6 bases and J by 3 bases, with 6 bases of the junction left unmatched. The CDR3 loop is CASSGTSGRAITDTQYF. For the CDR3, the DNA is TGTGCCAGCAGCGGGACTAGCGGGAGGGCCATAACAGATACGCAGTATTTT.

This rearrangement joins TRBV4-2 to TRBJ2-3; 12 bases match TRBD2. The CDR3 has 22 amino acids. The germline gives CDR1 LGHNA, CDR2 YNFKEQ. V lost 0 bases and J lost 0; bases outside the gene matches: 16. The CDR3 sequence: CASSQDWLAGGQPLWSTDTQYF. The DNA of the CDR3 is TGTGCCAGCAGCCAAGATTGGCTAGCGGGAGGGCAACCCTTATGGAGCACAGATACGCAGTATTTT.

The CDR3 reads CSASVYEQYF. The DNA of the CDR3 is TGCAGTGCTAGCGTTTACGAGCAGTACTTC. The genes are TRBV20-1 and TRBJ2-7; D gene uncertain. The germline CDR1 and CDR2 sequences are DFQATT and SNEGSKA (reference sequence). Trimming removed 3 bases at V and 4 bases at J, with 4 bases between. CDR3 size: 10 residues.

The chain couples TRBV5-1 to TRBJ2-5; D tentatively reads TRBD1 or TRBD2 (6 bases each). The CDR3 extends over 15 amino acids. V was trimmed by 4 bases and J by 5 bases, leaving 18 bases between them. CDR1 is SGHRS, CDR2 YFSETQ, per germline. The CDR3 loop is CASSHKTGAGETQYF. CDR3 sequence (DNA): TGCGCCAGCAGCCACAAGACGGGGGCTGGGGAGACCCAGTACTTC. Filled out from reference TRBV5-1 and TRBJ2-5, the complete variable domain reads KAGVTQTPRYLIKTRGQQVTLSCSPISGHRSVSWYQQTPGQGLQFLFEYFSETQRNKGNFPGRFSGRQFSNSRSEMNVSTLELGDSALYLCASSHKTGAGETQYFGPGTRLLVL.

The chain couples TRBV11-3 to TRBJ2-3; D assignment may be TRBD1 or TRBD2 (5 bases each). The germline CDR1 and CDR2 sequences are SGHNT and YENEEA. V was cut by 1 base and J by 6 bases, with 14 bases left in between. The CDR3 extends over 15 amino acids. The CDR3 here is CASSLGTGAGDTQYF. CDR3 DNA: TGTGCCAGCAGCTTAGGAACCGGGGCCGGGGATACGCAGTATTTT.